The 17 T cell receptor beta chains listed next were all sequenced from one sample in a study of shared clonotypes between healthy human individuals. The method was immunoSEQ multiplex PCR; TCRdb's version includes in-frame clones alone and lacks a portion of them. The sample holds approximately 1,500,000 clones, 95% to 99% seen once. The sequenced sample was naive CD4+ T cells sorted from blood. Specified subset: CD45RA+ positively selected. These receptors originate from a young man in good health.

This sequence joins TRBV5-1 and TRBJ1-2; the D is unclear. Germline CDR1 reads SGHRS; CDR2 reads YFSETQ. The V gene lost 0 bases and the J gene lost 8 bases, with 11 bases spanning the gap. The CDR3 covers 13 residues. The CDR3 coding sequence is TGCGCCAGCAGCTTGGAACATAGGCCAGGCTACACCTTC. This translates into CASSLEHRPGYTF.

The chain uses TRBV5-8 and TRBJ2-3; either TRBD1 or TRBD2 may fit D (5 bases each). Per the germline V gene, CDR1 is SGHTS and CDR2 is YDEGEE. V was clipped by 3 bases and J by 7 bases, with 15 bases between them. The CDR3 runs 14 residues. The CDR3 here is CASSSGAGLNTQYF. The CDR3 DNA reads TGTGCCAGCAGCTCCGGGGCTGGGTTAAATACGCAGTATTTT.

This chain's CDR3 is CASSSEGASKKNIQYF. DNA for the CDR3: TGCGCCAGCAGCTCTGAGGGGGCTTCTAAGAAAAACATTCAGTACTTC. J is TRBJ2-4 and V is TRBV5-1; 7 bases match TRBD1. J was trimmed by 4 bases and V by 3 bases; bases with no gene match: 10. The CDR3 contains 16 residues. Germline loops: CDR1 SGHRS, CDR2 YFSETQ.

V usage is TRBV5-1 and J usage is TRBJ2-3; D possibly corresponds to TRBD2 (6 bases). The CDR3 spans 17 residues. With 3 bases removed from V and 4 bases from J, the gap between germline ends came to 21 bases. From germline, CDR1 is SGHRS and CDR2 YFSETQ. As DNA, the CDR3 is TGCGCCAGCAGCTCAGGACTATCCGATAGCGTGTCAGATACGCAGTATTTT. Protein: CASSSGLSDSVSDTQYF.

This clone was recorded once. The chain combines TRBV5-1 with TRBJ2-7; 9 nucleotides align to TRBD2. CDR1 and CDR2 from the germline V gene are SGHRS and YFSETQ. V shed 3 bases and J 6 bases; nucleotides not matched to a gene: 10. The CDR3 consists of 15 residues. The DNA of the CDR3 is TGCGCCAGCAGCTCACTGGGTAGCGGGAGAAGCGAGCAGTACTTC. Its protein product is CASSSLGSGRSEQYF. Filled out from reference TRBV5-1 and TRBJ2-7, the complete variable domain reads KAGVTQTPRYLIKTRGQQVTLSCSPISGHRSVSWYQQTPGQGLQFLFEYFSETQRNKGNFPGRFSGRQFSNSRSEMNVSTLELGDSALYLCASSSLGSGRSEQYFGPGTRLTVT.

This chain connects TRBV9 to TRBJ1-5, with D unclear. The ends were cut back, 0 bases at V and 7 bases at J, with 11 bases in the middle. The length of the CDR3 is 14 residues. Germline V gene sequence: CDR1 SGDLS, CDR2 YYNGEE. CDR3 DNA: TGTGCCAGCAGCGTAGACCCTAGAATACAGCCCCAGCATTTT. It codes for CASSVDPRIQPQHF.

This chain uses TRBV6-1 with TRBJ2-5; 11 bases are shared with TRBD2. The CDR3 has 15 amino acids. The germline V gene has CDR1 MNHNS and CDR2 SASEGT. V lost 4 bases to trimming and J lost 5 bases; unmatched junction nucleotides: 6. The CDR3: CASSVLAGGWETQYF. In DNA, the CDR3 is TGTGCCAGCAGTGTCCTAGCGGGAGGCTGGGAGACCCAGTACTTC.

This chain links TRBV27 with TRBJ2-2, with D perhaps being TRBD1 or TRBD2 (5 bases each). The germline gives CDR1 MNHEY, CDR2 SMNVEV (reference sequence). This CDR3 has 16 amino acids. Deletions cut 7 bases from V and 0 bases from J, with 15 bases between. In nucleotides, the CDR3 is TGTGCCAGCACTCTCCTGGGACGGACGAACACCGGGGAGCTGTTTTTT. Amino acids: CASTLLGRTNTGELFF.

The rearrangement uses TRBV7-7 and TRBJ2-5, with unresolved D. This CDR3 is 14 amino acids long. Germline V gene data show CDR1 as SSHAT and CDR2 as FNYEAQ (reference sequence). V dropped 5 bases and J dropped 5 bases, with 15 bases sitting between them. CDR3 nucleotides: TGTGCCAGCAGCCTCGACTTCACCGGGGAGACCCAGTACTTC. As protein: CASSLDFTGETQYF. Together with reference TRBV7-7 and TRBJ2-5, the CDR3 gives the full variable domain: GAGVSQSPRYKVTKRGQDVTLRCDPISSHATLYWYQQALGQGPEFLTYFNYEAQPDKSGLPSDRFSAERPEGSISTLTIQRTEQRDSAMYRCASSLDFTGETQYFGPGTRLLVL.

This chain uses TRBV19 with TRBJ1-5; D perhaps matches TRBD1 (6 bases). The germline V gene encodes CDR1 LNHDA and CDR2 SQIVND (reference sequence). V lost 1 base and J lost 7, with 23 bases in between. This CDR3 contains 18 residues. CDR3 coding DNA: TGTGCCAGTAGTATAGGGTTTCGGGACACCTACCAATCCCAGCCCCAGCATTTT. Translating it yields CASSIGFRDTYQSQPQHF.

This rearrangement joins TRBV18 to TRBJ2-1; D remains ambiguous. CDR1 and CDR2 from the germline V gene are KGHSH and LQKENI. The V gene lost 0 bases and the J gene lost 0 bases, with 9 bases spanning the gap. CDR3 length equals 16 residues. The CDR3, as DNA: TGTGCCAGCTCACCACCGATCATAGGCTCCTACAATGAGCAGTTCTTC. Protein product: CASSPPIIGSYNEQFF.

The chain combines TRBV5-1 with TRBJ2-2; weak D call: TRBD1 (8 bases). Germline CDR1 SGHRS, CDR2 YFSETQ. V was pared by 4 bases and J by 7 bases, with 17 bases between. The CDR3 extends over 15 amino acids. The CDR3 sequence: CASSGDRGGNGELFF. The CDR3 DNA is TGCGCCAGCAGCGGAGACAGGGGAGGGAACGGGGAGCTGTTTTTT.

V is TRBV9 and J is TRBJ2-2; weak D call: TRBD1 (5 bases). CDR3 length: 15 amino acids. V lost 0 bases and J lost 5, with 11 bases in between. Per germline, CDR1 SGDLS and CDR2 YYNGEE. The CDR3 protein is CASSVAMGRTGELFF. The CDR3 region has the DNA TGTGCCAGCAGCGTAGCTATGGGGCGGACCGGGGAGCTGTTTTTT.

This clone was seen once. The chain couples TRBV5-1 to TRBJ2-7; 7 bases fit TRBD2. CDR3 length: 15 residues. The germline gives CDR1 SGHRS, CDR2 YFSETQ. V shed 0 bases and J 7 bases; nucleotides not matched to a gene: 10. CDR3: CASSLAGGLGREQYF. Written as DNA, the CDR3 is TGCGCCAGCAGCTTGGCCGGCGGACTAGGTCGGGAGCAGTACTTC.

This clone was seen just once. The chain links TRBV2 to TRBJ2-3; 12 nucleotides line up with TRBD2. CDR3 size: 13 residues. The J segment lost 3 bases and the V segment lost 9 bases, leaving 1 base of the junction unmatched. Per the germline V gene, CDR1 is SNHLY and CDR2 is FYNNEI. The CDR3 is CARTSGRTDTQYF. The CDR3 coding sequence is TGTGCCAGGACTAGCGGGAGAACAGATACGCAGTATTTT.

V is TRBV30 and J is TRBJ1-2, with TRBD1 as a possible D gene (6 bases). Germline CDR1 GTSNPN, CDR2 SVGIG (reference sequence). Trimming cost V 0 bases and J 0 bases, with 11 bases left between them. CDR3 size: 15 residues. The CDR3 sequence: CAWSVRTAPNYGYTF. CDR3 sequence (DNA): TGTGCCTGGAGTGTACGGACAGCTCCTAACTATGGCTACACCTTC.

CDR3 region: CAITKGRANEQFF. The CDR3 bases are TGTGCCATCACGAAAGGCAGGGCGAATGAGCAGTTCTTC. This chain links TRBV10-3 with TRBJ2-1, with a possible D match to TRBD1 (5 bases). The CDR3 loop spans 13 amino acids. Between the trimmed V and J ends, which lost 7 bases and 7 bases, there was a span of 14 bases. CDR1 ENHRY and CDR2 SYGVKD come from the germline V gene.